These 7 T cell receptor beta chains originate from one sample sequenced in a study of blood T cell repertoires in COVID-19. Method: immunoSEQ multiplex PCR; TCRdb's copy keeps in-frame clones and lacks some. The sample includes roughly 49,000 clones, roughly 86% of them seen just once. Material: peripheral blood. The origin of the receptors is an elderly man with active COVID-19.

The chain couples TRBV3-1 (or the pseudogene TRBV3-2) to TRBJ2-6, with 8 positions matching TRBD1. Trimming removed 1 base from V and 2 bases from J; junction bases left unmatched: 16. Germline V gene lookup returns CDR1 LGHDT and CDR2 YNNKEL (reference sequence). The CDR3 covers 21 residues. The CDR3, as DNA: TGTGCCAGCAGCCAAGTCTCTTACGTCGGACAGGGAGCTGCTGGGGCCAACGTCCTGACTTTC. Amino acid sequence: CASSQVSYVGQGAAGANVLTF.

This chain uses TRBV7-6 with TRBJ2-7, with TRBD2 identical over 7 bases. In germline, CDR1 is SGHVS, CDR2 FNYEAQ. Trimming removed 0 bases from V and 2 bases from J; junction bases left unmatched: 4. The CDR3 is 15 amino acids. Here the CDR3 reads CASSLAGGGPYEQYF. CDR3 nucleotides: TGTGCCAGCAGCTTAGCTGGGGGAGGGCCCTACGAGCAGTACTTC.

This chain uses TRBV5-1 with TRBJ2-1, with 12 positions matching TRBD2. Per germline, CDR1 SGHRS and CDR2 YFSETQ. The CDR3 is 16 residues long. The ends lost 5 bases at V and 1 base at J; junction bases unmatched: 4. The CDR3 DNA reads TGCGCCAGCAGGCTAGCGGGAGGGCCATCCTACAATGAGCAGTTCTTC. It codes for CASRLAGGPSYNEQFF.

In this sample, this clone turned up once. The chain joins TRBV15 to TRBJ2-7; D unresolved. The CDR3 runs to 14 residues. Germline V gives CDR1 LNHNV, CDR2 YYDKDF (reference sequence). The V and J ends lost 1 base and 4 bases respectively, with 11 bases between them. Here the CDR3 reads CATSRGGDGYEQYF. CDR3 in DNA: TGTGCCACCAGCAGAGGCGGAGACGGGTACGAGCAGTACTTC.

This clone was found once. The rearrangement uses TRBV6-1 and TRBJ2-1, with TRBD1 matching over 7 bases. This CDR3 region has 13 residues. V was clipped by 2 bases and J by 8 bases; unmatched bases: 3. Per the germline V gene, CDR1 is MNHNS and CDR2 is SASEGT. This CDR3 is CASSETQGDEQFF. CDR3 in DNA: TGTGCCAGCAGTGAAACTCAGGGGGATGAGCAGTTCTTC.

This chain uses TRBV9 with TRBJ2-3; weak D call: TRBD2 (5 bases). Germline V gives CDR1 SGDLS, CDR2 YYNGEE. The CDR3 loop spans 14 amino acids. The ends were cut back, 0 bases at V and 4 bases at J, with 9 bases in the middle. The CDR3 bases are TGTGCCAGCAGCGTAGAAGAGGGCGCAGATACGCAGTATTTT. Its translation is CASSVEEGADTQYF.

The rearrangement uses TRBV24-1 and TRBJ2-2, with 9 bases identical to TRBD2. Germline loops: CDR1 KGHDR, CDR2 SFDVKD. Trimming removed 2 bases from V and 2 bases from J; junction bases left unmatched: 8. This CDR3 region has 18 residues. The CDR3 sequence: CATSDSRGTSRNTGELFF. The CDR3 DNA reads as TGTGCCACCAGTGATTCCCGTGGGACTAGCCGAAACACCGGGGAGCTGTTTTTT.